Each of the 29 T cell receptor beta chains below was sequenced from the same sample in a study of healthy donors' naive CD4 and CD8 T cells. Starting from around 500 ng of total RNA, TCR libraries were made with linear amplification. TCRdb re-called the reads with MiXCR, one entry per CDR3 protein. The sample includes about 180,000 distinct CDR3 sequences, around 80% seen only once; the top ten take less than 2.5%. The sequenced sample consisted of naive CD4+ and CD8+ T cells sorted from blood, pooled from several donors. These receptors were obtained from a pool of human donors in good health; the sample pools cells from several healthy donors.

The rearrangement links TRBV19 to TRBJ1-1, with a tentative D call TRBD1 (5 bases). The germline V and J ends were trimmed by 1 base and 0 bases, with 9 bases remaining between them. CDR3 length equals 15 residues. Germline-derived CDR1 and CDR2 are LNHDA and SQIVND (reference sequence). CDR3 region: CASSIGGRLNTEAFF. The CDR3 region has the DNA TGTGCCAGTAGTATAGGGGGCAGATTGAACACTGAAGCTTTCTTT.

The CDR3 bases are TGTGCCAGTAGCCGCTTTGCGGTGGGCTCCTACGAGCAGTACTTC. Its protein is CASSRFAVGSYEQYF. The rearrangement links TRBV19 to TRBJ2-7; no clear D. The CDR3 is 15 residues long. The germline CDR1 and CDR2 sequences are LNHDA and SQIVND (reference sequence). V lost 6 bases, J lost 0 bases, and 15 bases lay in between.

This chain connects TRBV29-1 to TRBJ2-7; D remains unclear. The CDR3 is made up of 11 amino acids. V shed 1 base and J shed 6 bases, with 7 bases lying between them. The germline CDR1 and CDR2 sequences are SQVTM and ANQGSEA. In nucleotides, the CDR3 is TGCAGCGTTGAAGGGATGGGCGAGCAGTACTTC. This gives the protein CSVEGMGEQYF.

This clonotype appeared a single time. The gene calls are TRBV27 and TRBJ1-1; maybe TRBD1 (6 bases). This CDR3 contains 16 residues. Trimming cost V 5 bases and J 0 bases, with 16 bases left between them. Germline V CDR1 and CDR2: MNHEY, SMNVEV (reference sequence). DNA of the CDR3: TGTGCCAGCAGTATCATAACAGGGAACATGAACACTGAAGCTTTCTTT. It yields the protein CASSIITGNMNTEAFF.

V gene TRBV29-1 combines with J gene TRBJ2-3; D tentatively reads TRBD1 or TRBD2 (5 bases each). Germline V gene lookup returns CDR1 SQVTM and CDR2 ANQGSEA. The CDR3 extends over 13 amino acids. V lost 4 bases, J lost 5 bases, and 13 bases lay in between. CDR3 region: CSVAGPGRDTQYF. As DNA, the CDR3 is TGCAGCGTTGCCGGACCAGGGAGAGATACGCAGTATTTT.

The chain is built from TRBV30 and TRBJ1-2; D perhaps matches TRBD1 (6 bases). Germline CDR1 and CDR2: GTSNPN and SVGIG (reference sequence). The CDR3 sequence is 13 residues long. The V gene lost 3 bases and the J gene lost 3 bases, with 11 bases spanning the gap. Written as DNA, the CDR3 is TGTGCCTGGAGCTTACAGGGATACTATGGCTACACCTTC. The encoded protein is CAWSLQGYYGYTF.

The chain is built from TRBV29-1 and TRBJ1-1; D is unclear. V was clipped by 4 bases and J by 1 base, with 13 bases between them. The CDR3 totals 14 residues. The germline gives CDR1 SQVTM, CDR2 ANQGSEA. The CDR3 DNA reads TGCAGCGTTGCGGGAAGACTAAAGAACACTGAAGCTTTCTTT. This encodes CSVAGRLKNTEAFF.

The genes are TRBV6-5 and TRBJ1-1; D is unclear. The CDR3 length is 13 residues. CDR1 MNHEY and CDR2 SVGAGI come from the germline V gene. Trimming took 5 bases from V and 1 from J, leaving 8 bases between them. CDR3 DNA: TGTGCCAGCAGTAGACTTAGGAACACTGAAGCTTTCTTT. It specifies CASSRLRNTEAFF.

This chain uses TRBV27 with TRBJ2-1; D ambiguous. The CDR3 extends over 15 amino acids. V shed 0 bases and J shed 7 bases, with 13 bases lying between them. CDR1 MNHEY and CDR2 SMNVEV come from the germline V gene (reference sequence). The CDR3 spells CASSLSFVMGNEQFF. As DNA, the CDR3 is TGTGCCAGCAGTTTATCGTTTGTGATGGGTAATGAGCAGTTCTTC.

The chain links TRBV29-1 to TRBJ2-7, with D unclear. CDR3 length: 14 amino acids. CDR1 and CDR2 (germline): SQVTM, ANQGSEA. The V end was cut by 6 bases, the J end by 1 base, with 16 bases between. The CDR3 nucleotides are TGCAGCGTCAGGCGTCGGAAGGAGTCCTACGAGCAGTACTTC. Encoded protein: CSVRRRKESYEQYF.

The chain couples TRBV29-1 to TRBJ2-1; maybe TRBD1 (5 bases). Germline V CDR1 and CDR2: SQVTM, ANQGSEA. The CDR3 is 12 amino acids. The V end lost 4 bases, the J end lost 5 bases, and 9 bases lay between the germline ends. Written as DNA, the CDR3 is TGCAGCGTTGTATCAGGGAACAATGAGCAGTTCTTC. Residues: CSVVSGNNEQFF.

The rearrangement links TRBV29-1 to TRBJ2-7, with TRBD1 matching over 12 bases. This CDR3 contains 15 residues. V dropped 0 bases and J dropped 5; count of bases not matched to a gene: 5. Germline V gene lookup returns CDR1 SQVTM and CDR2 ANQGSEA. The CDR3 loop reads CSVEDPGTGGDEQYF. The CDR3 coding sequence is TGCAGCGTTGAAGATCCCGGGACAGGGGGCGACGAGCAGTACTTC.

The CDR3 nucleotides read TGTGCCAGCAGTTTACGGGGTAGTAGGTACGAGCAGTACTTC. Residues: CASSLRGSRYEQYF. The V gene is TRBV27, the J gene TRBJ2-7; weak D call: TRBD2 (5 bases). CDR3 length: 14 amino acids. Germline V gene sequence: CDR1 MNHEY, CDR2 SMNVEV (reference sequence). V shed 2 bases and J shed 4 bases, with 12 bases lying between them.

The rearrangement links TRBV27 to TRBJ2-2, with a tentative D call TRBD1 (6 bases). Germline V gene sequence: CDR1 MNHEY, CDR2 SMNVEV (reference sequence). V dropped 4 bases and J dropped 4 bases, with 13 bases sitting between them. The length of the CDR3 is 15 residues. CDR3 DNA: TGTGCCAGCAGTTCTGGGACACGTGCCACCGGGGAGCTGTTTTTT. Translation: CASSSGTRATGELFF.

The V and J genes are TRBV6-5 and TRBJ1-2; TRBD1 aligns across 7 bases. With 6 bases clipped from V and 4 bases from J, the junction kept 8 bases outside the gene matches. Germline V lookup: CDR1 MNHEY, CDR2 SVGAGI. This CDR3 has 14 amino acids. CDR3 in amino acids: CASSPDRRRYGYTF. In DNA, the CDR3 is TGTGCCAGCAGCCCGGACAGGCGTCGCTATGGCTACACCTTC.

The CDR3, as DNA: TGCAGCGTTGAGGACAGCCGCTCTGGAAACACCATATATTTT. This codes for CSVEDSRSGNTIYF. V gene TRBV29-1 combines with J gene TRBJ1-3, with a tentative D call TRBD1 (6 bases). Trimming removed 3 bases at V and 0 bases at J, with 9 bases between. Germline assignment: CDR1 SQVTM and CDR2 ANQGSEA. CDR3 size: 14 residues. The variable domain in full, with the rest retrieved from reference TRBV29-1 and TRBJ1-3, is SAVISQKPSRDICQRGTSLTIQCQVDSQVTMMFWYRQQPGQSLTLIATANQGSEATYESGFVIDKFPISRPNLTFSTLTVSNMSPEDSSIYLCSVEDSRSGNTIYFGEGSWLTVV.

The V gene is TRBV4-1, the J gene TRBJ1-2; 7 bases line up with TRBD1. V shed 5 bases and J 1 base; nucleotides not matched to a gene: 7. Germline-derived CDR1 and CDR2 are MGHRA and YSYEKL. The CDR3 totals 15 residues. As DNA, the CDR3 is TGCGCCAGCAGCGGGCAAGGGACAGTTAACTATGGCTACACCTTC. Residues: CASSGQGTVNYGYTF.

This sequence joins TRBV20-1 and TRBJ2-1, with D uncertain. V dropped 3 bases and J dropped 0 bases, with 6 bases sitting between them. The CDR3 is 13 amino acids. The germline CDR1 and CDR2 sequences are DFQATT and SNEGSKA (reference sequence). This CDR3 reads CSARRSSYNEQFF. The CDR3 DNA follows: TGCAGTGCTAGGAGGAGCTCCTACAATGAGCAGTTCTTC.

This sequence joins TRBV15 and TRBJ2-1; D tentatively reads TRBD1 or TRBD2 (5 bases each). V was shortened by 0 bases and J by 7 bases, with 10 bases between the two germline ends. The CDR3 length is 14 residues. CDR1 is LNHNV and CDR2 is YYDKDF in the germline V gene (reference sequence). CDR3 bases: TGTGCCACCAGCAGAGATGTTTGGGGGAATGAGCAGTTCTTC. Its protein is CATSRDVWGNEQFF.

This clonotype has only one observation. The chain carries TRBV29-1 and TRBJ2-1; TRBD2 aligns across 9 bases. The germline V gene has CDR1 SQVTM and CDR2 ANQGSEA. V dropped 2 bases and J dropped 8; count of bases not matched to a gene: 4. The CDR3 is made up of 13 amino acids. The CDR3 DNA reads TGCAGCGTTGAATCGGTAGCGGGAGATGAGCAGTTCTTC. Translation gives CSVESVAGDEQFF.

This clonotype was observed a single time. One end of the junction fails to match germline, which may point to a read error. The J gene is TRBJ2-3, the V gene TRBV27, with unresolved D. This CDR3 has 12 amino acids. In germline, CDR1 is MNHEY, CDR2 SMNVEV (reference sequence). The chain's CDR3 is CASRTSTDTQYF. CDR3 DNA sequence: TGCGCCAGCAGAACCAGCACAGATACGCAGTATTTT.

The chain's CDR3 is CASSPRAGDYNEQFF. CDR3 nucleotide sequence: TGTGCCAGCAGTCCCCGCGCGGGGGACTACAATGAGCAGTTCTTC. The rearrangement links TRBV27 to TRBJ2-1, with TRBD2 matching 7 bases. The trim removed 5 bases at V and 3 bases at J, leaving 7 bases unmatched. The length of the CDR3 is 15 residues. Germline-derived CDR1 and CDR2 are MNHEY and SMNVEV (reference sequence).

The V call is TRBV29-1, the J call TRBJ2-5; D is perhaps TRBD2 (6 bases). This CDR3 has 13 amino acids. Trimming cost V 3 bases and J 0 bases, with 8 bases left between them. In germline, CDR1 is SQVTM, CDR2 ANQGSEA. The CDR3 loop is CSVEGRYQETQYF. The CDR3 region has the DNA TGCAGCGTTGAGGGGAGGTACCAAGAGACCCAGTACTTC.

The chain uses TRBV27 and TRBJ1-2; the match to TRBD1 covers 7 bases. In germline, CDR1 is MNHEY, CDR2 SMNVEV (reference sequence). The CDR3 extends over 14 amino acids. The V segment lost 0 bases and the J segment 5 bases; nucleotides outside the gene matches: 3. The CDR3: CASSLSGQTYGYTF. The DNA for the CDR3 is TGTGCCAGCAGTTTATCGGGACAGACATATGGCTACACCTTC.

The genes are TRBV15 and TRBJ2-1; perhaps TRBD2 as D (5 bases). Per germline, CDR1 LNHNV and CDR2 YYDKDF (reference sequence). This CDR3 is built from 16 residues. V was cut by 2 bases and J by 3 bases, with 14 bases left in between. The CDR3 protein is CATSRSPSGVYNEQFF. The DNA of the CDR3 is TGTGCCACCAGCAGATCCCCTTCCGGGGTCTACAATGAGCAGTTCTTC.

The gene calls are TRBV19 and TRBJ2-3; 10 bases are shared with TRBD2. Losses at the gene ends were 5 bases for V and 6 bases for J; bases not matched to a gene: 11. Germline V gives CDR1 LNHDA, CDR2 SQIVND (reference sequence). The CDR3 extends over 16 amino acids. CDR3 DNA sequence: TGTGCCAGTAGTCCAGAACTAGCGGGGCCCGGGGATACGCAGTATTTT. The encoded protein is CASSPELAGPGDTQYF.

V gene TRBV24-1 combines with J gene TRBJ1-2; TRBD1 agrees at 9 bases. V lost 2 bases, J lost 2 bases, and 5 bases stayed unmatched. Per the germline V gene, CDR1 is KGHDR and CDR2 is SFDVKD. The CDR3 totals 16 residues. In nucleotides, the CDR3 is TGTGCCACCAGTGATTACCCCGGGACAGGGAACTATGGCTACACCTTC. It encodes CATSDYPGTGNYGYTF.

The rearrangement links TRBV5-1 to TRBJ1-1; D remains unclear. In germline, CDR1 is SGHRS, CDR2 YFSETQ. The ends were cut back, 9 bases at V and 0 bases at J, with 12 bases in the middle. This CDR3 is 13 amino acids long. CDR3 in DNA: TGCGCCACCTCAGTCGACATGAACACTGAAGCTTTCTTT. It codes for CATSVDMNTEAFF.

The rearrangement uses TRBV5-1 and TRBJ1-1; 7 bases line up with TRBD1. Germline V CDR1 and CDR2: SGHRS, YFSETQ. J was trimmed by 4 bases and V by 3 bases; bases with no gene match: 9. The CDR3 loop spans 15 amino acids. DNA of the CDR3: TGCGCCAGCAGCTCGGAACACAGGGGATCCACTGAAGCTTTCTTT. This gives the protein CASSSEHRGSTEAFF.